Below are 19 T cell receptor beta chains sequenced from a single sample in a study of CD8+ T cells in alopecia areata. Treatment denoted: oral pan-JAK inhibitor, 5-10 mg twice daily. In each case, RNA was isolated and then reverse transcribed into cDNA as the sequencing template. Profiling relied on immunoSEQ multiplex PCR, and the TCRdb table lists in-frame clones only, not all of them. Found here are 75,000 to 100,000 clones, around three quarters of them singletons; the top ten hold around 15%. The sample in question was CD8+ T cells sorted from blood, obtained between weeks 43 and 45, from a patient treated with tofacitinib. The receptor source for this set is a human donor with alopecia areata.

As DNA, the CDR3 is TGTGCCAGTACAGGAGAAAATCAGCCCCAGCATTTT. Its protein product is CASTGENQPQHF. V and J are TRBV19 and TRBJ1-5; D is undetermined. The CDR3 length is 12 residues. V lost 7 bases to trimming and J lost 4 bases, with 8 bases between them. Germline V CDR1 and CDR2: LNHDA, SQIVND (reference sequence).

The DNA of the CDR3 is TGTGCCAGCAGCTTAGTGGAGGTCGCCAATGAGCAGTTCTTC. This sequence encodes CASSLVEVANEQFF. The rearrangement uses TRBV7-8 and TRBJ2-1, with TRBD2 as a possible D gene (5 bases). The CDR3 has 14 amino acids. The germline V and J ends were trimmed by 1 base and 6 bases, with 10 bases remaining between them. Germline V gene data show CDR1 as SGHVS and CDR2 as FQNEAQ.

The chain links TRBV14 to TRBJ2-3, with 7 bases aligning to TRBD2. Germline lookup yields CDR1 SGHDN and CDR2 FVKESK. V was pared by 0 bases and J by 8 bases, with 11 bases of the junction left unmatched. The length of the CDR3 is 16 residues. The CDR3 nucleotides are TGTGCCAGCAGCCAAGATCCCCGCGGGAGTTACGGTACGCAGTATTTT. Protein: CASSQDPRGSYGTQYF.

The chain's CDR3 is CASSRSGGNTEAFF. The DNA of the CDR3 is TGTGCCAGCTCTCGTAGCGGGGGGAACACTGAAGCTTTCTTT. The gene calls are TRBV9 and TRBJ1-1; D may be TRBD1 (5 bases). Trimming removed 7 bases at V and 1 base at J, with 14 bases between. The germline gives CDR1 SGDLS, CDR2 YYNGEE. The CDR3 is 14 residues long.

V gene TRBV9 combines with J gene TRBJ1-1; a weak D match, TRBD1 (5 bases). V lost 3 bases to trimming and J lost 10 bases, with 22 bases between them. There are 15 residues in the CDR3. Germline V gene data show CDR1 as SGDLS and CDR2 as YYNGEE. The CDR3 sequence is CASSARIQVDQGAFF. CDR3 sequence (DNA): TGTGCCAGCAGCGCGAGAATCCAGGTGGACCAGGGAGCTTTCTTT.

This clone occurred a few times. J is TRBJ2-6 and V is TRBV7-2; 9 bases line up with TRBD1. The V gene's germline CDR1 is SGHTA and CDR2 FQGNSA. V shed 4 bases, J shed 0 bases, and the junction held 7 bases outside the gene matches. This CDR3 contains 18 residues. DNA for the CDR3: TGTGCCAGCAGCTCGGGGACAGGGTTTTACTCTGGGGCCAACGTCCTGACTTTC. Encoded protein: CASSSGTGFYSGANVLTF.

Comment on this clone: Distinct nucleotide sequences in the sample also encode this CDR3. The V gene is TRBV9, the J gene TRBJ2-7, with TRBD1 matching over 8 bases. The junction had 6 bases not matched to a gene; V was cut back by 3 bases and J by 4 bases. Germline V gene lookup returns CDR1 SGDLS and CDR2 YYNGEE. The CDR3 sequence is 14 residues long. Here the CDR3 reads CASSAGQGTYEQYF. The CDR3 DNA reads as TGTGCCAGCAGCGCCGGACAGGGAACATACGAGCAGTACTTC.

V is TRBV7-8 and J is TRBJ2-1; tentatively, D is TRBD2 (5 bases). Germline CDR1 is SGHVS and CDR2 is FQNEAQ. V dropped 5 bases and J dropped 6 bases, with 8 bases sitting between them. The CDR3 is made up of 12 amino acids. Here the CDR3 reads CASSIAGNEQFF. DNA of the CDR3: TGTGCCAGCAGCATCGCGGGCAATGAGCAGTTCTTC. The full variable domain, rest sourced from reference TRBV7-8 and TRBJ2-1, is GAGVSQSPRYKVAKRGQDVALRCDPISGHVSLFWYQQALGQGPEFLTYFQNEAQLDKSGLPSDRFFAERPEGSVSTLKIQRTQQEDSAVYLCASSIAGNEQFFGPGTRLTVL.

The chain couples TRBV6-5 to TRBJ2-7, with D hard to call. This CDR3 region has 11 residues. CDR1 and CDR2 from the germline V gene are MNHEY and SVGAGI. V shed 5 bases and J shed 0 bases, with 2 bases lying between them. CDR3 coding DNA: TGTGCCAGCAGTCCCTCCTACGAGCAGTACTTC. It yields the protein CASSPSYEQYF.

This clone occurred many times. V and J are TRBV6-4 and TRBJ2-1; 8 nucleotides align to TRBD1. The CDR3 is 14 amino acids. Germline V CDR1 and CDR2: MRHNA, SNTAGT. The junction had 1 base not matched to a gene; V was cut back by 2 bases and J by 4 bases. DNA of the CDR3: TGTGCCAGCAGTGACGGACAGGGATACAATGAGCAGTTCTTC. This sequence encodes CASSDGQGYNEQFF.

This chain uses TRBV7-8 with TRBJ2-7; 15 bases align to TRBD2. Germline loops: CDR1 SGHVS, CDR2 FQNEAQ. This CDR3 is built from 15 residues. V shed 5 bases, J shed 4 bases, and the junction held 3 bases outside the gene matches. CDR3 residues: CASSPGTSGGYEQYF. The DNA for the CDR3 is TGTGCCAGCAGCCCAGGGACTAGCGGGGGGTACGAGCAGTACTTC.

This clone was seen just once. CDR3 nucleotides: TGCAGCGTTGGGTTCGGCGCCGAGGATGGCTACACCTTC. This encodes CSVGFGAEDGYTF. The rearrangement uses TRBV29-1 and TRBJ1-2; D call uncertain. The CDR3 extends over 13 amino acids. Germline loops: CDR1 SQVTM, CDR2 ANQGSEA. V lost 4 bases and J lost 6, with 15 bases in between.

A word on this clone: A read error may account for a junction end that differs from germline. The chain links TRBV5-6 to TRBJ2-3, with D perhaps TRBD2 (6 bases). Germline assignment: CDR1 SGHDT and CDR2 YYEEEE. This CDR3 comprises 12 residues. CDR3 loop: CASSLEGLPRDF. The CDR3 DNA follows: TGTGCCAGCAGCTTGGAGGGACTCCCTCGGGATTTT.

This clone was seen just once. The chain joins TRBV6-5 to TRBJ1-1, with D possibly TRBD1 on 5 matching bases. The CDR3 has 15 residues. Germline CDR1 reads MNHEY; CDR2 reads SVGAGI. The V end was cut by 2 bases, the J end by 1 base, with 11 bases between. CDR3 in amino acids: CASSYREGANTEAFF. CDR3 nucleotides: TGTGCCAGCAGTTACAGAGAAGGGGCGAACACTGAAGCTTTCTTT.

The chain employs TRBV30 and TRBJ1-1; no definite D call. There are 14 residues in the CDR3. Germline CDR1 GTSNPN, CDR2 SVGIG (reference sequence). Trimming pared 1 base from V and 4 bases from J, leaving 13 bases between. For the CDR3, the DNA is TGTGCCTGGAGTGATGACTCGGGGAGCACTGAAGCTTTCTTT. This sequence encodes CAWSDDSGSTEAFF.

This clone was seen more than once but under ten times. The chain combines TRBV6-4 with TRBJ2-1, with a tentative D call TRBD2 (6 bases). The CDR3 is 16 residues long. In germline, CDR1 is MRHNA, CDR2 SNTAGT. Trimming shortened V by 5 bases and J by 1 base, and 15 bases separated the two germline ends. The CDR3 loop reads CASSPSGAGSYNEQFF. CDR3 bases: TGTGCCAGCAGTCCTTCAGGAGCGGGTTCCTACAATGAGCAGTTCTTC.

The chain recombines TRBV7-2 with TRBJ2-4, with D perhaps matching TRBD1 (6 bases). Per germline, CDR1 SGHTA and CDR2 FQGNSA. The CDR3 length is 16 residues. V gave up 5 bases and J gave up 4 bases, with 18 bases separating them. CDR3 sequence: CASSLDSSQGKNIQYF. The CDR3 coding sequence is TGTGCCAGCAGCCTTGATTCTTCACAGGGAAAAAACATTCAGTACTTC.

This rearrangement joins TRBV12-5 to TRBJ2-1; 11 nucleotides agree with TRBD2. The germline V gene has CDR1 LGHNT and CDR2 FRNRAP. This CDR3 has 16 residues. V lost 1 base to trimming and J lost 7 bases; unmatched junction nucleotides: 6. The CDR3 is CASGLAASGGINEQFF. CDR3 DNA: TGTGCTAGTGGTTTGGCGGCTAGCGGGGGGATTAATGAGCAGTTCTTC.

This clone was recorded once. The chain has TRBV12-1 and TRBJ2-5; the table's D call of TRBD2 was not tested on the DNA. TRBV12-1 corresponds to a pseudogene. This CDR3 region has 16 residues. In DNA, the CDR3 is TGTGCCAGCAGCGAAGCCGCGGGGGGCCCCCAAGAGACCCAGTACTTC. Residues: CASSEAAGGPQETQYF.